The clone carrying this T cell receptor (beta chain) was detected once. This sample stems from a study of T cell responses to AZD1222 COVID-19 vaccine. The assay was immunoSEQ multiplex PCR, and TCRdb's table has in-frame clones only and misses some. The repertoire holds about 110,000 clones, with around nine tenths as singletons. The TCR sequence derives from an adult in good health. Material: peripheral blood, obtained on day 0 of AZD1222 vaccination.

CDR3 sequence: CASSVLGAPQHF. CDR3 coding DNA: TGTGCCAGCAGTGTTCTAGGGGCACCCCAGCATTTT. The chain carries TRBV2 and TRBJ1-5; possibly TRBD1 for D (5 bases). CDR1 is SNHLY, CDR2 FYNNEI, per germline. The V end was cut by 4 bases, the J end by 10 bases, with 11 bases between. This CDR3 has 12 residues.